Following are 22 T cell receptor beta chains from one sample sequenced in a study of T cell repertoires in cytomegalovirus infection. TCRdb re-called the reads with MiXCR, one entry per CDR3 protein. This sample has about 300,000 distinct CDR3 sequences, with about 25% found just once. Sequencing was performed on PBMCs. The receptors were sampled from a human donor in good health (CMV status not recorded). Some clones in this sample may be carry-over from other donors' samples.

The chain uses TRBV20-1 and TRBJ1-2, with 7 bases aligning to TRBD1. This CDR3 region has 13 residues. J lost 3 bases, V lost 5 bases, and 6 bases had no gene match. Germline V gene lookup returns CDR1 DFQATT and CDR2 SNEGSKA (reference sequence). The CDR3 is CSAYDRVHYGYTF. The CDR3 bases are TGCAGTGCTTACGACAGGGTGCACTATGGCTACACCTTC.

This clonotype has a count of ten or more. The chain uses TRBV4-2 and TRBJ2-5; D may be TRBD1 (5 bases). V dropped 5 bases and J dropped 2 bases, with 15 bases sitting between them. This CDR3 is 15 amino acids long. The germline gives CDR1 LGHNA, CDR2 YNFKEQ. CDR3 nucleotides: TGTGCCAGCAGCTATACTCCGGACACTCAAGAGACCCAGTACTTC. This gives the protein CASSYTPDTQETQYF.

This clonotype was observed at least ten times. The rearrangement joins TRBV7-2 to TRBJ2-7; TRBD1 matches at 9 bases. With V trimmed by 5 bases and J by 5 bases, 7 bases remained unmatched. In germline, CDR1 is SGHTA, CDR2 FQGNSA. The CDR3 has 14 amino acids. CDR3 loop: CASSRTGAEDEQYF. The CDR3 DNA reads TGTGCCAGCAGCCGGACAGGGGCGGAAGACGAGCAGTACTTC. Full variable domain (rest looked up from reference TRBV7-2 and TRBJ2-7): GAGVSQSPSNKVTEKGKDVELRCDPISGHTALYWYRQSLGQGLEFLIYFQGNSAPDKSGLPSDRFSAERTGGSVSTLTIQRTQQEDSAVYLCASSRTGAEDEQYFGPGTRLTVT.

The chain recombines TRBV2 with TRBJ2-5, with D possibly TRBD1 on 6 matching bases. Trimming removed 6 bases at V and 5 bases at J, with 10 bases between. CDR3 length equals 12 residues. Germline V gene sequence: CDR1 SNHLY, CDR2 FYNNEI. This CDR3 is CASREQGETQYF. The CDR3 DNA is TGTGCCAGCAGAGAACAGGGCGAGACCCAGTACTTC.

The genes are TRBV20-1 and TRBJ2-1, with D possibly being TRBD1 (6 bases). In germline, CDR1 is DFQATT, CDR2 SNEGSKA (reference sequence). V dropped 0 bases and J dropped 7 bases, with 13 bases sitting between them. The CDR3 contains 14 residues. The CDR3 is CSAREQQTGNEQFF. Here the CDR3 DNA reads TGCAGTGCTAGAGAGCAACAAACAGGGAATGAGCAGTTCTTC.

The CDR3 sequence: CASSQDRGVEQYF. The CDR3, as DNA: TGTGCCAGCAGCCAAGACAGGGGGGTCGAGCAGTACTTC. This chain joins TRBV7-2 and TRBJ2-7; 9 bases match TRBD1. CDR3 length equals 13 residues. Per germline, CDR1 SGHTA and CDR2 FQGNSA. Trimming at V came to 5 bases and at J to 6 bases, leaving 5 bases not matched to a gene.

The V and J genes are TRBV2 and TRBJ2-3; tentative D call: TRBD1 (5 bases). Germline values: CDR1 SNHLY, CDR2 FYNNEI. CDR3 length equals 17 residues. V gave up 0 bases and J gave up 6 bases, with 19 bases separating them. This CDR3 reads CASSEAEPIGAPDTQYF. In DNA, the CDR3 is TGTGCCAGCAGTGAAGCGGAGCCGATAGGGGCCCCGGATACGCAGTATTTT.

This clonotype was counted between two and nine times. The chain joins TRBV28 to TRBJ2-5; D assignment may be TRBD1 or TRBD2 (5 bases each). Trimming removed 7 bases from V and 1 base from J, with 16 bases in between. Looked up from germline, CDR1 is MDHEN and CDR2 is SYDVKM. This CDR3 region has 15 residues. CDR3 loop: CASTPSGSGQETQYF. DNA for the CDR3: TGTGCCAGCACTCCTTCAGGGAGCGGCCAAGAGACCCAGTACTTC. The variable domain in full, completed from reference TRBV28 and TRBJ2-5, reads DVKVTQSSRYLVKRTGEKVFLECVQDMDHENMFWYRQDPGLGLRLIYFSYDVKMKEKGDIPEGYSVSREKKERFSLILESASTNQTSMYLCASTPSGSGQETQYFGPGTRLLVL.

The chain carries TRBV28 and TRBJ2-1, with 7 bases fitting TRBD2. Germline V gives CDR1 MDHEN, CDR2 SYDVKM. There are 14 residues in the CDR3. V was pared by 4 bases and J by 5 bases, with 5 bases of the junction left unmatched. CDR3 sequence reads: CASSSGTTNNEQFF. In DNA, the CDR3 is TGTGCCAGCAGTTCTGGGACTACCAACAATGAGCAGTTCTTC.

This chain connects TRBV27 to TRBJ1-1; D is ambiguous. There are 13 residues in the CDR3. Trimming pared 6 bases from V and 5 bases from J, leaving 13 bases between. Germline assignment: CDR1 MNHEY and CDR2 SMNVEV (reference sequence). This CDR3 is CASRKIGKTEAFF. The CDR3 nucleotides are TGTGCCAGCAGAAAGATCGGGAAAACTGAAGCTTTCTTT.

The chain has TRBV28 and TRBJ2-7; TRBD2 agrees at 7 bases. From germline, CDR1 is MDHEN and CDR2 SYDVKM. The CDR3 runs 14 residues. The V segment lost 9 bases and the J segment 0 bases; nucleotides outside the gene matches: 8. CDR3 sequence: CARILADHSYEQYF. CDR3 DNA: TGTGCCAGGATCCTAGCGGACCACTCCTACGAGCAGTACTTC.

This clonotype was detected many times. CDR3 sequence: CASSWGNQPQHF. The CDR3 DNA is TGTGCCAGCAGTTGGGGCAATCAGCCCCAGCATTTT. The rearrangement joins TRBV12-3 or TRBV12-4 to TRBJ1-5; D gene unclear. V shed 4 bases and J shed 2 bases, with 3 bases lying between them. The CDR3 sequence is 12 residues long.

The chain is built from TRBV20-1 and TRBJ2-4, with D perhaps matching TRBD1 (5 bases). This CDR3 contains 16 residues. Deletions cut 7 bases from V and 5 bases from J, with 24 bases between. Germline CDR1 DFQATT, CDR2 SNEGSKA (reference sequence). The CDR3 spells CSVFQSRGMVENIQYF. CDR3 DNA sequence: TGCAGTGTTTTTCAAAGTAGGGGCATGGTCGAAAACATTCAGTACTTC.

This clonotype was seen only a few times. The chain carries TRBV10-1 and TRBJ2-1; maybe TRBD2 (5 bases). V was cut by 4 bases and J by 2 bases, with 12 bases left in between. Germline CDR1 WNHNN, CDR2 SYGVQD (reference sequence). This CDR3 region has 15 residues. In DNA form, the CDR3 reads TGCGCCAGCAGTGGGTTAGCGACCACCTACAATGAGCAGTTCTTC. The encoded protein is CASSGLATTYNEQFF.

The CDR3 loop is CASSYLDTYNEQFF. In DNA form, the CDR3 reads TGTGCCAGCAGTTACTTAGACACCTACAATGAGCAGTTCTTC. The chain recombines TRBV6-6 with TRBJ2-1; no clear D. V gave up 1 base and J gave up 2 bases, with 6 bases separating them. The CDR3 contains 14 residues. Germline CDR1 MNHNY, CDR2 SVGAGI (reference sequence).

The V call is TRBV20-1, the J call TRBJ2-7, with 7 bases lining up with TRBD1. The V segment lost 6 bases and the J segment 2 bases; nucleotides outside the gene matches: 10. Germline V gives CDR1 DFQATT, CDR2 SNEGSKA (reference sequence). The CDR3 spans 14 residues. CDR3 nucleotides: TGCAGTGCGAAGGGGACAGATGGACCCTACGAGCAGTACTTC. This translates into CSAKGTDGPYEQYF.

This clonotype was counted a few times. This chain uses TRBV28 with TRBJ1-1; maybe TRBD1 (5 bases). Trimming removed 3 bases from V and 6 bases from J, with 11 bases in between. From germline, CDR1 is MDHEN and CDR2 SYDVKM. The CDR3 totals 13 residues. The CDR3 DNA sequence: TGTGCCAGCAGTTTGCAGGGCCCCGCTGAAGCTTTCTTT. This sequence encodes CASSLQGPAEAFF.

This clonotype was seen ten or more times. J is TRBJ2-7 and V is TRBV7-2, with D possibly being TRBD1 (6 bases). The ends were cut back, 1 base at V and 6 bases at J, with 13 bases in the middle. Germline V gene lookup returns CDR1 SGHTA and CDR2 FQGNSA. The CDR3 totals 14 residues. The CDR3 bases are TGTGCCAGCAGCTTAGGCCCAACAGGGACCGAGCAGTACTTC. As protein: CASSLGPTGTEQYF.

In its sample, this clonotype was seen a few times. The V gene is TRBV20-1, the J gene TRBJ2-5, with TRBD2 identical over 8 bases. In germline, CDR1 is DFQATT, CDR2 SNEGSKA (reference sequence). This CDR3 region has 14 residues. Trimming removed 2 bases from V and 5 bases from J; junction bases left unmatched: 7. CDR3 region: CSARFGRVPETQYF. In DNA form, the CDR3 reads TGCAGTGCTAGATTCGGGAGGGTCCCCGAGACCCAGTACTTC.

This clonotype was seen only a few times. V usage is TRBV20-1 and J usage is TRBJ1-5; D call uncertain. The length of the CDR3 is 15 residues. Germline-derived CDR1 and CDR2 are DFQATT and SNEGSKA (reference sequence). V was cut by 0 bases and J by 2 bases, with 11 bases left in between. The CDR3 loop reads CSARDSTGRNQPQHF. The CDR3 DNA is TGCAGTGCTAGAGATTCAACTGGGCGCAATCAGCCCCAGCATTTT.

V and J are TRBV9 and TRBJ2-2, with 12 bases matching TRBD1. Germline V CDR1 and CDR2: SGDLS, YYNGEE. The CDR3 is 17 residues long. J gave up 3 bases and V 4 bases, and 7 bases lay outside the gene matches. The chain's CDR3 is CASSHRGTGGDTGELFF. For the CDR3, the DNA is TGTGCCAGCAGCCACCGGGGGACAGGGGGCGACACCGGGGAGCTGTTTTTT.

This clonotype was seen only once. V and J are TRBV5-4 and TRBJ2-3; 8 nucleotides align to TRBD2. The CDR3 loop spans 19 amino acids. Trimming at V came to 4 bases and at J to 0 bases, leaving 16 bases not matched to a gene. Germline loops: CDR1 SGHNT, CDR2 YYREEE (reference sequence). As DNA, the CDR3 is TGTGCCAGCAGCCCGCGCGGGCTAGCGGGCGAGGGAAGCACAGATACGCAGTATTTT. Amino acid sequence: CASSPRGLAGEGSTDTQYF.